This paragraph covers one TCR beta chain sequence. Its matching antigen is unknown. The germline gives CDR1 LGHDT, CDR2 YNNKEL (reference sequence). The CDR3 loop spans 15 amino acids. V lost 7 bases to trimming and J lost 4 bases; unmatched junction nucleotides: 9. This entry comes from a study of type 1 regulatory T cells. For the study at large: T-allo10 is an in vitro-generated, Tr1-enriched CD4 T cell product specific for alloantigen.

TCRdb itself ran the reads through MiXCR, one entry per CDR3 protein. The sample has 60,000 to 70,000 distinct CDR3 sequences; roughly three fifths are singletons. The graft donor-derived T-allo10 cells reportedly recognize host alloantigens, are anergic, and suppress alloantigen-specifically. This chain joins TRBV3-1 and TRBJ2-3; 9 nucleotides match TRBD1. The clonotype was recovered from a human donor in good health. Sample: cultured T cells, either the whole culture or a sorted T cell fraction (not recorded which). Subset: Tr1-enriched cell product generated in vitro against host alloantigens. This CDR3 is CASNPGTGFADTQYF. The CDR3 bases are TGTGCCAGCAACCCCGGGACAGGGTTTGCAGATACGCAGTATTTT.